This passage covers 13 T cell receptor beta chains from one sample sequenced in a study of Ad26.COV2.S vaccination and SARS-CoV-2 variants. Sample treatment: around 19 received Ad26.COV2.S at low or high dose, single or two shots; roughly five received placebo; per-sample allocation not given. The investigators took samples on day 63 after the first vaccine or placebo injection. The method was immunoSEQ multiplex PCR; TCRdb's version includes in-frame clones alone and lacks a portion of them. The data contain 440,000 or so clones, nearly 90% of them singletons. The starting material was peripheral blood, obtained in a trial of Ad26.COV2.S vaccine versus placebo. Every receptor here comes from a person between 18 and 59 years old who received the Ad26.COV2.S COVID-19 vaccine or a placebo.

V is TRBV6-5 and J is TRBJ2-2; tentatively, D is TRBD1 (6 bases). The CDR3 contains 14 residues. V lost 6 bases and J lost 5, with 13 bases in between. Germline loops: CDR1 MNHEY, CDR2 SVGAGI. CDR3 amino acids: CASRYTQGTGELFF. DNA for the CDR3: TGTGCCAGCAGATATACACAGGGAACCGGGGAGCTGTTTTTT.

This clone was picked up many times. V and J are TRBV19 and TRBJ2-7, with 10 bases aligning to TRBD2. Germline values: CDR1 LNHDA, CDR2 SQIVND (reference sequence). V shed 3 bases, J shed 2 bases, and the junction held 7 bases outside the gene matches. The CDR3 is 16 residues long. The CDR3 protein is CASSISSSGRPYEQYF. The CDR3 coding sequence is TGTGCCAGTAGTATCTCCTCTAGCGGGAGACCCTACGAGCAGTACTTC.

CDR3 in amino acids: CASSPTGEGAGELFF. CDR3 in DNA: TGTGCCAGTAGCCCGACAGGGGAGGGGGCCGGGGAGCTGTTTTTT. The J gene is TRBJ2-2, the V gene TRBV19; D may be TRBD1 (8 bases). V was pared by 6 bases and J by 6 bases, with 17 bases between. The V gene's germline CDR1 is LNHDA and CDR2 SQIVND (reference sequence). The length of the CDR3 is 15 residues.

The rearrangement joins TRBV19 to TRBJ1-2; D not certain. Germline loops: CDR1 LNHDA, CDR2 SQIVND (reference sequence). There are 16 residues in the CDR3. The ends were cut back, 5 bases at V and 5 bases at J, with 21 bases in the middle. The CDR3 sequence is CASSSPGRARGYGYTF. The CDR3 DNA reads as TGTGCCAGTAGTTCACCGGGGAGGGCGCGAGGGTATGGCTACACCTTC.

The V gene is TRBV27, the J gene TRBJ2-1; D call uncertain. The CDR3 consists of 15 residues. Germline V gene sequence: CDR1 MNHEY, CDR2 SMNVEV (reference sequence). Trimming removed 1 base from V and 5 bases from J, with 12 bases in between. CDR3 residues: CASSLLGSLDNEQFF. CDR3 bases: TGTGCCAGCAGTTTATTGGGGTCCCTCGACAATGAGCAGTTCTTC.

This clone was seen repeatedly, ten times or more. J is TRBJ1-2 and V is TRBV4-1; possibly TRBD1 for D (5 bases). The CDR3 consists of 16 residues. The ends were cut back, 4 bases at V and 5 bases at J, with 20 bases in the middle. Germline V CDR1 and CDR2: MGHRA, YSYEKL. The DNA of the CDR3 is TGCGCCAGCAGCCGCGGGACGGCCGCATTAGGGTATGGCTACACCTTC. Translation gives CASSRGTAALGYGYTF.

This clone was seen a single time. The rearrangement uses TRBV7-2 and TRBJ1-2; maybe TRBD1 (6 bases). Germline V CDR1 and CDR2: SGHTA, FQGNSA. Trimming removed 5 bases from V and 1 base from J, with 11 bases in between. This CDR3 comprises 14 residues. The CDR3 loop is CASSRRQDNYGYTF. The CDR3 DNA reads as TGTGCCAGCAGCCGCCGACAGGATAACTATGGCTACACCTTC.

The chain combines TRBV6-1 with TRBJ2-7; possibly TRBD1 for D (5 bases). Germline loops: CDR1 MNHNS, CDR2 SASEGT. V gave up 2 bases and J gave up 4 bases, with 15 bases separating them. CDR3 length: 15 residues. CDR3 protein: CASSEYLTTAYEQYF. The CDR3, as DNA: TGTGCCAGCAGTGAATATTTGACGACAGCATACGAGCAGTACTTC.

This chain links TRBV28 with TRBJ2-5; maybe TRBD1 (6 bases). The CDR3 runs to 14 residues. The ends were cut back, 5 bases at V and 4 bases at J, with 14 bases in the middle. Germline V CDR1 and CDR2: MDHEN, SYDVKM. CDR3 sequence: CASSLTGRAETQYF. In DNA form, the CDR3 reads TGTGCCAGCAGTCTGACAGGTCGTGCAGAGACCCAGTACTTC.

This chain connects TRBV5-1 to TRBJ1-1; possibly TRBD1 for D (5 bases). V dropped 1 base and J dropped 1 base, with 5 bases sitting between them. This CDR3 is built from 13 residues. Germline V gene sequence: CDR1 SGHRS, CDR2 YFSETQ. The CDR3 sequence is CASSLTGNTEAFF. CDR3 DNA: TGCGCCAGCAGCTTGACAGGGAACACTGAAGCTTTCTTT.

The J gene is TRBJ1-4, the V gene TRBV2; perhaps TRBD1 as D (6 bases). The CDR3 sequence is 15 residues long. With 4 bases removed from V and 10 bases from J, the gap between germline ends came to 19 bases. The germline V gene has CDR1 SNHLY and CDR2 FYNNEI. This CDR3 is CASSGGVGGGRKLFF. In nucleotides, the CDR3 is TGTGCCAGCAGTGGCGGCGTTGGTGGGGGGCGAAAACTGTTTTTT.

The chain has TRBV11-2 and TRBJ1-1, with no clear D. Deletions cut 2 bases from V and 3 bases from J, with 4 bases between. The germline V gene encodes CDR1 SGHAT and CDR2 FQNNGV. The CDR3 consists of 12 residues. CDR3 DNA sequence: TGTGCCAGCAGCTTAAGGGACACTGAAGCTTTCTTT. The encoded protein is CASSLRDTEAFF.

V is TRBV27 and J is TRBJ1-2, with D possibly TRBD1 on 5 matching bases. This CDR3 is 13 amino acids long. CDR1 and CDR2 from the germline V gene are MNHEY and SMNVEV (reference sequence). Trimming left V 2 bases short and J 8 bases short, with 12 bases between. The CDR3 DNA reads TGTGCCAGCAGTTTAAAGGGGATCGAGGGCTACACCTTC. It yields the protein CASSLKGIEGYTF.